These 7 T cell receptor beta chains share one sample of origin, sequenced in a study of siplizumab effects on memory and regulatory T cells. TCRdb's table, derived via immunoSEQ multiplex PCR, lists solely in-frame clones and lacks some. The sample yields approximately 120,000 clones, 90% to 95% seen once. Sequencing was done on a sample of Tregs sorted from blood. These receptors all stem from a human donor in good health.

This rearrangement joins TRBV7-2 to TRBJ1-2, with D hard to call. CDR1 and CDR2 from the germline V gene are SGHTA and FQGNSA. This CDR3 comprises 14 residues. V was trimmed by 2 bases and J by 5 bases, leaving 12 bases between them. For the CDR3, the DNA is TGTGCCAGCAGCTTAACGGGGTTGATGTATGGCTACACCTTC. Its protein is CASSLTGLMYGYTF.

This chain uses TRBV7-3 with TRBJ1-5; D is uncertain. V lost 4 bases and J 5 bases, leaving 9 bases between the germline ends. The CDR3 is 13 residues long. The V gene's germline CDR1 is SGHTA and CDR2 FQGTGA. CDR3 residues: CASSSAPDQPQHF. The DNA for the CDR3 is TGTGCCAGCAGCTCCGCTCCGGATCAGCCCCAGCATTTT.

This sequence joins TRBV14 and TRBJ2-6, with D unresolved. The CDR3 has 14 amino acids. V shed 8 bases and J shed 2 bases, with 10 bases lying between them. Germline CDR1 and CDR2: SGHDN and FVKESK. The CDR3 reads CASGVVAGANVLTF. The CDR3, as DNA: TGTGCCAGCGGGGTGGTGGCTGGGGCCAACGTCCTGACTTTC.

The chain is built from TRBV18 and TRBJ1-4, with D maybe TRBD1 (6 bases). Trimming removed 5 bases at V and 0 bases at J, with 13 bases between. This CDR3 comprises 16 residues. The germline V gene has CDR1 KGHSH and CDR2 LQKENI. The CDR3 loop is CASSNGQLATNEKLFF. DNA for the CDR3: TGTGCCAGCTCAAATGGACAGCTCGCAACTAATGAAAAACTGTTTTTT. The whole variable domain, filled in from reference TRBV18 and TRBJ1-4, reads NAGVMQNPRHLVRRRGQEARLRCSPMKGHSHVYWYRQLPEEGLKFMVYLQKENIIDESGMPKERFSAEFPKEGPSILRIQQVVRGDSAAYFCASSNGQLATNEKLFFGSGTQLSVL.

The rearrangement uses TRBV7-9 and TRBJ1-5, with D perhaps TRBD1 (6 bases). The CDR3 spans 15 residues. The germline V and J ends were trimmed by 5 bases and 5 bases, with 16 bases remaining between them. Per the germline V gene, CDR1 is SEHNR and CDR2 is FQNEAQ (reference sequence). The CDR3, as DNA: TGTGCCAGCAGCCAAGGGGACACGGGCTATCAGCCCCAGCATTTT. Its translation is CASSQGDTGYQPQHF.

The rearrangement links TRBV11-2 to TRBJ1-1, with a tentative D call TRBD1 (5 bases). The CDR3 loop spans 14 amino acids. Trimming stripped 2 bases from V and 9 bases from J, with 16 bases between. Germline CDR1 and CDR2: SGHAT and FQNNGV. The CDR3 sequence: CASSLNWSRAKAFF. The CDR3 DNA reads as TGTGCCAGCAGCTTAAATTGGTCCAGGGCTAAAGCTTTCTTT.

The rearrangement links TRBV5-8 to TRBJ2-1; D remains ambiguous. CDR3 size: 15 residues. Germline V gives CDR1 SGHTS, CDR2 YDEGEE. V was clipped by 2 bases and J by 0 bases, with 9 bases between them. The CDR3 reads CASSFGSSSYNEQFF. The DNA for the CDR3 is TGTGCCAGCAGCTTTGGTTCGAGCTCCTACAATGAGCAGTTCTTC. Variable domain in full (rest from reference TRBV5-8 and TRBJ2-1): EAGVTQSPTHLIKTRGQQATLRCSPISGHTSVYWYQQALGLGLQFLLWYDEGEERNRGNFPPRFSGRQFPNYSSELNVNALELEDSALYLCASSFGSSSYNEQFFGPGTRLTVL.